The 14 T cell receptor beta chains below all came from one sample that was sequenced in a study of blood T cell repertoires in COVID-19. Generated by immunoSEQ multiplex PCR, the TCRdb table keeps only in-frame clones and is missing some. The sample has fewer than 450,000 clones, roughly 88% seen once. The sequencing sample was made of peripheral blood. These receptors were collected from a woman aged 45-60 years with COVID-19, enrolled during active disease.

The chain couples TRBV10-1 to TRBJ1-1; no reliable D call. Per germline, CDR1 WNHNN and CDR2 SYGVQD (reference sequence). The ends were cut back, 0 bases at V and 4 bases at J, with 6 bases in the middle. This CDR3 region has 13 residues. In DNA, the CDR3 is TGCGCCAGCAGTGAGTCTGGGCGCACTGAAGCTTTCTTT. This codes for CASSESGRTEAFF.

CDR3 DNA: TGTGCCAGCAGTTACTCGAGCGGGGGGGGTAATCAGCCCCAGCATTTT. This encodes CASSYSSGGGNQPQHF. The chain links TRBV6-6 to TRBJ1-5; tentatively, D is TRBD1 (5 bases). This CDR3 comprises 16 residues. Germline values: CDR1 MNHNY, CDR2 SVGAGI (reference sequence). The V end lost 0 bases, the J end lost 4 bases, and 13 bases lay between the germline ends.

The chain combines TRBV6-5 with TRBJ1-2; 8 nucleotides match TRBD1. V gave up 5 bases and J gave up 2 bases; unmatched junction bases: 7. The CDR3 totals 15 residues. Per germline, CDR1 MNHEY and CDR2 SVGAGI. CDR3 loop: CASSKTTGVNYGYTF. CDR3 nucleotide sequence: TGTGCCAGCAGTAAAACGACAGGGGTCAACTATGGCTACACCTTC.

This chain links TRBV9 with TRBJ1-1; a weak D match, TRBD1 (5 bases). Germline CDR1 and CDR2: SGDLS and YYNGEE. Trimming left V 4 bases short and J 5 bases short, with 12 bases between. This CDR3 is 13 amino acids long. The CDR3 DNA reads TGTGCCAGCAGCCAAGGGGATAGGACTGAAGCTTTCTTT. This encodes CASSQGDRTEAFF.

J is TRBJ1-2 and V is TRBV10-3, with D perhaps matching TRBD1 (5 bases). Germline V gene data show CDR1 as ENHRY and CDR2 as SYGVKD. V lost 2 bases to trimming and J lost 2 bases, with 9 bases between them. This CDR3 region has 14 residues. This CDR3 reads CAISEPTVNYGYTF. The CDR3 DNA reads TGTGCCATCAGTGAGCCGACAGTGAACTATGGCTACACCTTC.

This chain connects TRBV7-2 to TRBJ2-7; D perhaps matches TRBD2 (5 bases). Germline CDR1 reads SGHTA; CDR2 reads FQGNSA. Trimming stripped 5 bases from V and 6 bases from J, with 11 bases between. CDR3 length equals 12 residues. The DNA of the CDR3 is TGTGCCAGCAGCAGGACTCCTGGCGAGCAGTACTTC. Its translation is CASSRTPGEQYF. The full variable domain, in which reference TRBV7-2 and TRBJ2-7 provide the parts outside the CDR3, is GAGVSQSPSNKVTEKGKDVELRCDPISGHTALYWYRQSLGQGLEFLIYFQGNSAPDKSGLPSDRFSAERTGGSVSTLTIQRTQQEDSAVYLCASSRTPGEQYFGPGTRLTVT.

The chain's CDR3 is CASTPRTVPYEQYF. Written as DNA, the CDR3 is TGTGCCAGCACCCCCCGGACAGTCCCCTACGAGCAGTACTTC. V is TRBV28 and J is TRBJ2-7, with D possibly being TRBD1 (6 bases). Trimming took 7 bases from V and 2 from J, leaving 15 bases between them. This CDR3 comprises 14 residues. Germline-derived CDR1 and CDR2 are MDHEN and SYDVKM.

The chain is built from TRBV6-5 and TRBJ1-5, with D possibly TRBD1 on 6 matching bases. Trimming shortened V by 5 bases and J by 10 bases, and 15 bases separated the two germline ends. Germline values: CDR1 MNHEY, CDR2 SVGAGI. The CDR3 runs 13 residues. This CDR3 is CASSTGREGPQHF. CDR3 in DNA: TGTGCCAGCAGTACAGGGCGAGAGGGCCCCCAGCATTTT.

In DNA, the CDR3 is TGTGCCAGCAGCTTAGGGCTCCGGGGGTCTGGAAACACCATATATTTT. Protein product: CASSLGLRGSGNTIYF. This sequence joins TRBV11-2 and TRBJ1-3; TRBD1 is a possible D gene (5 bases). The V and J ends lost 1 base and 1 base respectively, with 11 bases between them. Germline assignment: CDR1 SGHAT and CDR2 FQNNGV. The CDR3 is made up of 16 amino acids.

The genes are TRBV6-2 or TRBV6-3 and TRBJ2-5; 11 nucleotides align to TRBD2. V was pared by 5 bases and J by 4 bases, with 15 bases of the junction left unmatched. Germline values: CDR1 MNHEY, CDR2 SVGEGT. The length of the CDR3 is 18 residues. CDR3 residues: CASSLGAILAGARETQYF. The CDR3 DNA sequence: TGTGCCAGCAGTCTTGGTGCCATACTAGCGGGGGCGAGAGAGACCCAGTACTTC.

The rearrangement uses TRBV3-1 (or the pseudogene TRBV3-2) and TRBJ1-2, with D possibly TRBD1 on 5 matching bases. The V gene lost 4 bases and the J gene lost 4 bases, with 10 bases spanning the gap. This CDR3 is built from 13 residues. Germline V lookup: CDR1 LGHDT, CDR2 YNNKEL (reference sequence). CDR3 in amino acids: CASSRADTYGYTF. The CDR3 DNA follows: TGTGCCAGCAGCCGCGCGGACACCTATGGCTACACCTTC.

J is TRBJ1-1 and V is TRBV28, with D unclear. The V gene's germline CDR1 is MDHEN and CDR2 SYDVKM. Trimming took 2 bases from V and 0 from J, leaving 7 bases between them. The CDR3 contains 14 residues. CDR3 protein: CASSLEVMNTEAFF. The DNA for the CDR3 is TGTGCCAGCAGTTTAGAGGTGATGAACACTGAAGCTTTCTTT.

The chain carries TRBV10-2 and TRBJ2-1, with D possibly being TRBD2 (5 bases). Germline V gene sequence: CDR1 WSHSY, CDR2 SAAADI. This CDR3 spans 13 amino acids. The V end was cut by 0 bases, the J end by 14 bases, with 14 bases between. CDR3 DNA sequence: TGCGCCAGCAGTGAGTCGATGGGCGGGCGTGAGTTCTTC. The encoded protein is CASSESMGGREFF.

J is TRBJ1-6 and V is TRBV6-6; the D gene is possibly TRBD1 (6 bases). Trimming stripped 5 bases from V and 10 bases from J, with 24 bases between. Looked up from germline, CDR1 is MNHNY and CDR2 is SVGAGI (reference sequence). The length of the CDR3 is 17 residues. The CDR3 region is CASSPPSRGGVGSPLHF. The CDR3 DNA is TGTGCCAGCAGTCCCCCTTCCCGGGGGGGCGTTGGATCACCCCTCCACTTT.